The 24 T cell receptor beta chains reported below all come from one sample, sequenced in a study of T cell changes during pregnancy in multiple sclerosis. Some clones are missing from TCRdb's copy, which holds only in-frame ones; the method was immunoSEQ multiplex PCR. This table has about 56,000 clones, 90% appearing once. The sequences come from peripheral blood, collected in the first trimester of pregnancy. The origin of the receptors is a female donor in good health, enrolled as a control in a pregnancy study.

The CDR3 DNA reads as TGTGCCAGCAGCCGGGACAGGGGGGCAGATACGCAGTATTTT. Amino acids: CASSRDRGADTQYF. The chain combines TRBV7-9 with TRBJ2-3, with 11 positions matching TRBD1. The V and J ends lost 5 bases and 4 bases, in that order; junction bases with no gene match: 2. The CDR3 covers 14 residues. Per the germline V gene, CDR1 is SEHNR and CDR2 is FQNEAQ (reference sequence).

The chain has TRBV28 and TRBJ2-1; D call uncertain. The CDR3 is made up of 15 amino acids. Germline V gene lookup returns CDR1 MDHEN and CDR2 SYDVKM. V lost 3 bases and J 4 bases, leaving 13 bases between the germline ends. The chain's CDR3 is CASSFWSSPYNEQFF. CDR3 in DNA: TGTGCCAGCAGTTTTTGGTCCAGTCCTTACAATGAGCAGTTCTTC.

The chain uses TRBV15 and TRBJ2-1; 9 positions match TRBD1. The CDR3 extends over 18 amino acids. Germline assignment: CDR1 LNHNV and CDR2 YYDKDF (reference sequence). The V gene end was trimmed by 6 bases and the J gene end by 2 bases; junction bases not matched to a gene: 14. The CDR3 sequence: CATRHTIRQGETYNEQFF. The DNA of the CDR3 is TGTGCCACCAGACATACCATCCGACAGGGGGAAACCTACAATGAGCAGTTCTTC.

The chain couples TRBV25-1 to TRBJ2-1; 8 bases map to TRBD2. The CDR3 sequence is 13 residues long. The V and J ends lost 6 bases and 7 bases, in that order; junction bases with no gene match: 5. CDR1 MGHDK and CDR2 SYGVNS come from the germline V gene. CDR3 residues: CASSVGRENEQFF. The CDR3 region has the DNA TGTGCCAGCAGCGTCGGGAGGGAGAATGAGCAGTTCTTC.

The chain employs TRBV6-5 and TRBJ2-1; possibly TRBD2 for D (6 bases). The CDR3 covers 15 residues. Trimming cost V 6 bases and J 8 bases, with 20 bases left between them. CDR1 is MNHEY and CDR2 is SVGAGI in the germline V gene. In nucleotides, the CDR3 is TGTGCCAGCAGCCATAAGGGAGGTAATAGGGATGAGCAGTTCTTC. This sequence encodes CASSHKGGNRDEQFF.

In this sample, this clone turned up once. This chain links TRBV28 with TRBJ2-7, with 9 bases matching TRBD2. V gave up 1 base and J gave up 2 bases; unmatched junction bases: 0. This CDR3 is 14 amino acids long. Germline CDR1 is MDHEN and CDR2 is SYDVKM. CDR3 coding DNA: TGTGCCAGCAGTTTATCTAGCGGGACCTACGAGCAGTACTTC. It translates to CASSLSSGTYEQYF.

The V gene is TRBV4-1, the J gene TRBJ2-1, with 14 nucleotides matching TRBD2. The ends lost 6 bases at V and 5 bases at J; junction bases unmatched: 3. Germline loops: CDR1 MGHRA, CDR2 YSYEKL. This CDR3 has 15 amino acids. CDR3 loop: CASRRLAGGNNEQFF. CDR3 in DNA: TGCGCCAGCAGACGACTAGCGGGGGGGAACAATGAGCAGTTCTTC.

The V gene is TRBV27, the J gene TRBJ2-3, with 7 bases identical to TRBD2. Unmatched junction bases numbered 8, after V lost 1 base and J lost 4 bases. Germline V gene lookup returns CDR1 MNHEY and CDR2 SMNVEV (reference sequence). The CDR3 length is 16 residues. CDR3 in amino acids: CASSLYGGSLSDTQYF. The DNA for the CDR3 is TGTGCCAGCAGTTTATACGGCGGGAGTTTGTCAGATACGCAGTATTTT.

Only one count was recorded for this clone. The chain uses TRBV30 and TRBJ2-3, with TRBD2 matching 8 bases. Germline CDR1 GTSNPN, CDR2 SVGIG (reference sequence). CDR3 length: 17 amino acids. After removal of 1 base from V and 4 bases from J, the junction contained 13 bases not matched to a gene. CDR3 nucleotides: TGTGCCTGGAGTGGGCTGACGGGGGGGCTTGGTTCAGATACGCAGTATTTT. Encoded protein: CAWSGLTGGLGSDTQYF.

The rearrangement joins TRBV30 to TRBJ2-5; D is unresolved. This CDR3 is built from 13 residues. The germline V and J ends were trimmed by 2 bases and 4 bases, with 11 bases remaining between them. Germline V gene data show CDR1 as GTSNPN and CDR2 as SVGIG (reference sequence). For the CDR3, the DNA is TGTGCCTGGAGTTGGCGGTCCGGAGAGACCCAGTACTTC. Translated, it gives CAWSWRSGETQYF.

This chain joins TRBV13 and TRBJ2-4, with D possibly TRBD2 on 6 matching bases. CDR1 PRHDT and CDR2 FYEKMQ come from the germline V gene (reference sequence). There are 15 residues in the CDR3. The germline V and J ends were trimmed by 2 bases and 3 bases, with 11 bases remaining between them. This CDR3 is CASSLWQGGKNIQYF. The DNA for the CDR3 is TGTGCCAGCAGCTTATGGCAGGGAGGCAAAAACATTCAGTACTTC.

The chain carries TRBV9 and TRBJ1-2; 9 positions match TRBD1. After removal of 4 bases from V and 7 bases from J, the junction contained 5 bases not matched to a gene. The CDR3 is 13 residues long. CDR1 and CDR2 from the germline V gene are SGDLS and YYNGEE. The CDR3 DNA reads as TGTGCCAGCAGCCCCGGGACAGGGACTGGCTACACCTTC. It yields the protein CASSPGTGTGYTF. Supplemented by reference TRBV9 and TRBJ1-2, the full variable domain reads DSGVTQTPKHLITATGQRVTLRCSPRSGDLSVYWYQQSLDQGLQFLIQYYNGEERAKGNILERFSAQQFPDLHSELNLSSLELGDSALYFCASSPGTGTGYTFGSGTRLTVV.

The V and J genes are TRBV6-5 and TRBJ2-1; the D gene is possibly TRBD1 (6 bases). CDR1 and CDR2 from the germline V gene are MNHEY and SVGAGI. V dropped 6 bases and J dropped 5 bases, with 14 bases sitting between them. This CDR3 contains 14 residues. Here the CDR3 DNA reads TGTGCCAGCAGGTACGGGACAAGCAACAATGAGCAGTTCTTC. Its protein product is CASRYGTSNNEQFF.

This chain links TRBV5-4 with TRBJ2-3, with 15 bases that match TRBD2. The CDR3 consists of 15 residues. Trimming at V came to 4 bases and at J to 6 bases, leaving 3 bases not matched to a gene. Germline V gene lookup returns CDR1 SGHNT and CDR2 YYREEE (reference sequence). Here the CDR3 reads CASSPGLAGGDTQYF. In DNA, the CDR3 is TGTGCCAGCAGCCCCGGACTAGCGGGAGGGGATACGCAGTATTTT. Combining the CDR3 with reference TRBV5-4 and TRBJ2-3 gives the whole variable domain ETGVTQSPTHLIKTRGQQVTLRCSSQSGHNTVSWYQQALGQGPQFIFQYYREEENGRGNFPPRFSGLQFPNYSSELNVNALELDDSALYLCASSPGLAGGDTQYFGPGTRLTVL.

This clone was counted a single time. This chain connects TRBV18 to TRBJ1-4; D gene ambiguous. Per germline, CDR1 KGHSH and CDR2 LQKENI. Trimming pared 1 base from V and 2 bases from J, leaving 14 bases between. The CDR3 spans 17 residues. This chain's CDR3 is CASSPRVRLATNEKLFF. CDR3 bases: TGTGCCAGCTCACCACGGGTCAGGTTGGCGACTAATGAAAAACTGTTTTTT.

V is TRBV6-4 and J is TRBJ2-5; 7 bases agree with TRBD2. V gave up 7 bases and J gave up 2 bases; unmatched junction bases: 7. Germline lookup yields CDR1 MRHNA and CDR2 SNTAGT. The CDR3 totals 14 residues. CDR3 nucleotides: TGTGCCAGCACTGAAAGCGGGACTCAAGAGACCCAGTACTTC. Translation: CASTESGTQETQYF.

The rearrangement uses TRBV9 and TRBJ1-4, with D perhaps TRBD1 (5 bases). Per the germline V gene, CDR1 is SGDLS and CDR2 is YYNGEE. The CDR3 loop spans 16 amino acids. Deletions cut 2 bases from V and 0 bases from J, with 11 bases between. In nucleotides, the CDR3 is TGTGCCAGCAGCGTGACAGCCATTACAACTAATGAAAAACTGTTTTTT. Translation: CASSVTAITTNEKLFF.

The V and J genes are TRBV4-2 and TRBJ1-1; no definite D call. This CDR3 has 14 amino acids. Germline CDR1 is LGHNA and CDR2 is YNFKEQ. Trimming removed 1 base from V and 4 bases from J, with 10 bases in between. The CDR3 reads CASSQAGRGTEAFF. CDR3 DNA sequence: TGTGCCAGCAGCCAAGCGGGCCGGGGCACTGAAGCTTTCTTT.

The CDR3 loop is CASSYATVNGYTF. CDR3 nucleotide sequence: TGTGCCAGCAGCTATGCCACGGTGAATGGCTACACCTTC. This chain links TRBV5-4 with TRBJ1-2, with D unresolved. This CDR3 has 13 residues. V gave up 3 bases and J gave up 6 bases, with 12 bases separating them. Germline values: CDR1 SGHNT, CDR2 YYREEE (reference sequence).

This clone has only one observation. V gene TRBV19 combines with J gene TRBJ2-7, with TRBD2 matching over 7 bases. This CDR3 has 16 residues. Germline values: CDR1 LNHDA, CDR2 SQIVND (reference sequence). Unmatched junction bases numbered 11, after V lost 3 bases and J lost 3 bases. CDR3 in DNA: TGTGCCAGTAGTATCGGGAGGCGGGGTGGGAGCTACGAGCAGTACTTC. As protein: CASSIGRRGGSYEQYF.

This rearrangement joins TRBV30 to TRBJ2-1; weak D call: TRBD2 (5 bases). Germline-derived CDR1 and CDR2 are GTSNPN and SVGIG (reference sequence). This CDR3 region has 11 residues. Trimming removed 2 bases from V and 10 bases from J, with 9 bases in between. The DNA for the CDR3 is TGTGCCTGGAGTCCGGGATTAGAGCAGTTCTTC. Protein sequence: CAWSPGLEQFF.

The V and J genes are TRBV6-1 and TRBJ1-5; D might be TRBD1 (5 bases). Trimming shortened V by 0 bases and J by 6 bases, and 18 bases separated the two germline ends. This CDR3 is 17 amino acids long. CDR1 is MNHNS, CDR2 SASEGT, per germline. The CDR3 coding sequence is TGTGCCAGCAGTGAAGCGGGGGGGGGAGGTAGGGGTCAGCCCCAGCATTTT. Translating it yields CASSEAGGGGRGQPQHF.

The chain has TRBV27 and TRBJ2-7; 9 bases map to TRBD1. Trimming cost V 6 bases and J 2 bases; bases outside gene matches: 8. The CDR3 covers 15 residues. Per the germline V gene, CDR1 is MNHEY and CDR2 is SMNVEV (reference sequence). The CDR3 bases are TGTGCCAGCAGGAAGGGGACAGGGATGGCCTACGAGCAGTACTTC. It yields the protein CASRKGTGMAYEQYF.

The chain has TRBV10-3 and TRBJ1-1; no clear D gene. The CDR3 consists of 12 residues. Trimming stripped 10 bases from V and 6 bases from J, with 15 bases between. In germline, CDR1 is ENHRY, CDR2 SYGVKD. CDR3 bases: TGTGCCAGCGGCGTGGGTCCGGCTGAAGCTTTCTTT. The encoded protein is CASGVGPAEAFF.